These T cell receptor beta chains were read from a single sample in a study of technical replicates of blood from a handful of donors. The protocol was immunoSEQ multiplex PCR, while the TCRdb copy is restricted to in-frame clones and leaves out a portion. In the table there are fewer than 100,000 clones, about 91% of which are singletons. The specimen sequenced was T cells isolated from PBMCs. The receptors here all came from a human donor in good health. The CDR3 runs from the conserved cysteine through the conserved F or W. The D gene is left open where the match is weak. Clone size is not always given. Where it is, it says once, few, many or a class for expanded clones.

>TRBV9|.|few|TRBJ1-4
TGTGCCAGCAGCGGACAGGCAACTAATGAAAAACTGTTTTTT
CASSGQATNEKLFF
>TRBV28|.|.|TRBJ2-2
TGTGCCAGCACCTTCGGTGAGACAAACACCGGGGAGCTGTTTTTT
CASTFGETNTGELFF
>TRBV7-9|.|.|TRBJ2-1
TGTGCCAGCAGCCTAAACCAGGGGAATGAAAATGAGCAGTTCTTC
CASSLNQGNENEQFF
>TRBV13|.|.|TRBJ1-3
TGTGCCAGCAGCACAATTGGCACCATATATTTT
CASSTIGTIYF
>TRBV5-1|TRBD1|.|TRBJ1-4
TGCGCCAGCAGCGGCGGGGGGGACAGGGGTGAAAAACTGTTTTTT
CASSGGGDRGEKLFF
>TRBV25-1|TRBD1|.|TRBJ2-7
TGTGCCAGCAGTGATTGGACAGGCGAACCCCAGCAGTACTTC
CASSDWTGEPQQYF
>TRBV19|TRBD1|once|TRBJ1-2
TGTGCCAGTACCGAAGAGAGGAACAGGGGGGGTCTAGGAGGTGGCTACACCTTC
CASTEERNRGGLGGGYTF
>TRBV27|.|.|TRBJ2-1
TGTGCCAGCAGTTTAGGGACTGGCAATGAGCAGTTCTTC
CASSLGTGNEQFF
>TRBV5-1|.|.|TRBJ2-1
TGCGCCAGCAGCTTGGACCGAGGGAGCAATGAGCAGTTCTTC
CASSLDRGSNEQFF
>TRBV27|.|.|TRBJ1-4
TGTGCCAGCAGTTTATCGGGCAGGGGAAATGAAAAACTGTTTTTT
CASSLSGRGNEKLFF
>TRBV11-2|.|.|TRBJ2-5
TGTGCCAGCAGCTTAGCGCTGGGGCCGGGGGAAGAGACCCAGTACTTC
CASSLALGPGEETQYF
>TRBV9|.|.|TRBJ2-5
TGTGCCAGCAGCGTAGGAGGGTCAGAGACCCAGTACTTC
CASSVGGSETQYF
>TRBV21-1|.|.|TRBJ2-7
TGTGCCAGCAGCAAAGAGATTGACAGGGAAGTTCTTCTACACGAGCAGTACTTC
CASSKEIDREVLLHEQYF
>TRBV30|TRBD2|once|TRBJ2-7
TGTGCCTGGAGTGTGGGGAGCGGGAGGTCCTACGAGCAGTACTTC
CAWSVGSGRSYEQYF
>TRBV28|TRBD2|.|TRBJ2-7
TGTGCCATCGCTATGAAACTAGCGGGATCCGAGCAGTACTTC
CAIAMKLAGSEQYF
>TRBV6-5|TRBD2|.|TRBJ2-1
TGTGCCAGCAGTTACTCGGAGACTAGCTTCAATGAGCAGTTCTTC
CASSYSETSFNEQFF
>TRBV7-8|.|.|TRBJ2-3
TGTGCCAGCAGCTTAATAGCAGATCTCACAGATACGCAGTATTTT
CASSLIADLTDTQYF
>TRBV9|.|.|TRBJ2-2
TGTGCCAGCAGCGTAGCGTCGAGTGAGAACACCGGGGAGCTGTTTTTT
CASSVASSENTGELFF
>TRBV4-1|TRBD1|.|TRBJ2-7
TGCGCCAGCAGCCATCCGGGACAGGGACCCCTCGAGCAGTACTTC
CASSHPGQGPLEQYF
>TRBV7-9|.|.|TRBJ2-7
TGTGCCAGCAGCTTATCCGGGGAGAGCTACGAGCAGTACTTC
CASSLSGESYEQYF
>TRBV4-1|TRBD2|.|TRBJ2-5
TGCGCCAGCAGCCAAGGTCAGCGGGAGATAGAGACCCAGTACTTC
CASSQGQREIETQYF
>TRBV25-1|.|.|TRBJ1-1
TGTGCCAGCAATGCAGGGATGAACACTGAAGCTTTCTTT
CASNAGMNTEAFF
>TRBV7-3|.|.|TRBJ1-2
TGTGCCAGCAGCTTATCGGGGGGTAGAGGCTACACCTTC
CASSLSGGRGYTF
>TRBV2|.|.|TRBJ1-2
TGTGCCAGCAGTGAATCTTCCGAGGTTGGCTACACCTTC
CASSESSEVGYTF
>TRBV6-5|.|once|TRBJ2-7
TGTGCCAGCAGCCTAGCGAGACGTTCCTACGAGCAGTACTTC
CASSLARRSYEQYF
>TRBV11-3|TRBD1|.|TRBJ2-7
TGTGCCAGCAGCTTAGATGGGACAGACTCCTACGAGCAGTACTTC
CASSLDGTDSYEQYF
>TRBV29-1|.|once|TRBJ2-7
TGCAGCGTTGAGGACAAGAATGGCTACGAGCAGTACTTC
CSVEDKNGYEQYF
>TRBV19|TRBD1|.|TRBJ2-7
TGTGCCAGTTCCAAATCACCGGGACAGATGACCTACGAGCAGTACTTC
CASSKSPGQMTYEQYF
>TRBV18|.|.|TRBJ1-1
TGTGCCAGCTCACCAAGTGGGGGCCGAGGAGCTTTCTTT
CASSPSGGRGAFF
>TRBV2|.|.|TRBJ2-7
TGTGCCAGCATACAGGGCTACGAGCAGTACTTC
CASIQGYEQYF
>TRBV27|.|.|TRBJ1-2
TGTGCCAGCAGTTTAGCGGGGCCCTCCGGCTACACCTTC
CASSLAGPSGYTF
>TRBV5-4|TRBD1|.|TRBJ2-1
TGTGCCAGCAGCTTAGGGACAGGCGGATATGAGCAGTTCTTC
CASSLGTGGYEQFF
>TRBV4-1|TRBD2|.|TRBJ2-3
TGCGCCAGCAGCCAATCGACTAGCGGGAGAGTAAATACGCAGTATTTT
CASSQSTSGRVNTQYF
>TRBV7-9|TRBD1|.|TRBJ1-2
TGTGCCAGCAGCTTTGGGACAGGGAGGCCCCTTGACTATGGCTACACCTTC
CASSFGTGRPLDYGYTF
>TRBV30|TRBD1|.|TRBJ2-3
TGTGCCTGGCTGGGACAGGGGAAGGATACGCAGTATTTT
CAWLGQGKDTQYF
>TRBV4-1|TRBD2|.|TRBJ2-7
TGCGCCAGCAGCCAAGTGGGGACTAGCGGGTCCTACGAGCAGTACTTC
CASSQVGTSGSYEQYF
>TRBV10-3|TRBD2|.|TRBJ2-1
TGTGCCATCAGCCAGCGGGAGGGCCGGGTCCCTGATGAGCAGTTCTTC
CAISQREGRVPDEQFF
>TRBV7-3|TRBD2|.|TRBJ2-1
TGTGCCAGCAGTAAAACAGGACTAGCGGGAAGAGTCTCTGTCGATGAGCAGTTCTTC
CASSKTGLAGRVSVDEQFF
>TRBV25-1|.|once|TRBJ2-2
TGTGCCAGCAGTGACTTGACCGGGGAGCTGTTTTTT
CASSDLTGELFF
>TRBV7-2|.|.|TRBJ2-7
TGTGCCAGCAGCTTAAGGGGGAGAGCCTACGAGCAGTACTTC
CASSLRGRAYEQYF
>TRBV6-5|.|.|TRBJ1-2
TGTGCCAGCAGTTACTCAGAAGCAGGGGCTAACTATGGCTACACCTTC
CASSYSEAGANYGYTF
>TRBV5-1|.|.|TRBJ1-2
TGCGCCAGCAGCTCGGGAACAGGGCAGGGTGTCTTTGGCTATGGCTACACCTTC
CASSSGTGQGVFGYGYTF
>TRBV15|TRBD2|.|TRBJ2-2
TGTGCCACCAGCAGAGTGGGGGGGTGGCACACCGGGGAGCTGTTTTTT
CATSRVGGWHTGELFF
>TRBV7-3|TRBD2|.|TRBJ2-5
TGTGCCAGCAGCTTAATGGGGACTAAAGCGGAGACCCAGTACTTC
CASSLMGTKAETQYF
>TRBV29-1|.|.|TRBJ2-7
TGCAGCGTAAAACAGGTCTACGAGCAGTACTTC
CSVKQVYEQYF
>TRBV15|TRBD1|.|TRBJ1-5
TGTGCCACCAGCAGAGGTCCTAGGACAGGGTTAAATCAGCCCCAGCATTTT
CATSRGPRTGLNQPQHF
>TRBV18|TRBD1|few|TRBJ1-4
TGTGCCAGCTCACCACCAGGACAGGGAAATATTGAAAAACTGTTTTTT
CASSPPGQGNIEKLFF
>TRBV10-2|TRBD1|.|TRBJ2-7
TGCGCCAGCAGTGACCCGGGACAGGGCACTTTCTACGAGCAGTACTTC
CASSDPGQGTFYEQYF